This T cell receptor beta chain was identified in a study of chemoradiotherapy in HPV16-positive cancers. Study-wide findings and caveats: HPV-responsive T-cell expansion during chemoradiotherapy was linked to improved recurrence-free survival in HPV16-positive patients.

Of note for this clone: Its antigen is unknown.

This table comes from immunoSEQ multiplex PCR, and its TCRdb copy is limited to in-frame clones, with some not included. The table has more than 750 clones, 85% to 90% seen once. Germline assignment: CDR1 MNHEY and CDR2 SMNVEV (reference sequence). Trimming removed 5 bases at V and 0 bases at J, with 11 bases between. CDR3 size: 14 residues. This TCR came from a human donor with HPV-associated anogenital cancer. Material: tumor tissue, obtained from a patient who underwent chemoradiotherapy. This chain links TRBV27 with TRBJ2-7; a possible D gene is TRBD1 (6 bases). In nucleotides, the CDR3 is TGTGCCAGCAGTGTCCGACAGGTCTCCTACGAGCAGTACTTC. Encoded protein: CASSVRQVSYEQYF.